The entry below describes one T cell receptor beta chain. The antigen it recognizes is unknown. Within one base of it there is no much larger clone, and no base qualities were kept. ICON enrollment began in the first half of 2016, and the last patient was enrolled in 2018. From a subcohort of some 76 patients, fresh tumor and matched uninvolved tissue were collected for in-depth immune analyses, including TCR sequencing. DNA isolated from bulk tissue, without cell sorting, was used for TCR sequencing. The data were taken from a study of tumor-infiltrating lymphocytes in localized non-small cell lung cancer (dated by TCRdb to the early 2020s). Study-level background: The cohort included patients whose samples were collected after neoadjuvant chemotherapy, as well as both smokers and never-smokers and several histologies. Each patient provided resected tumor tissue plus uninvolved lung tissue from the same patient, with the uninvolved lung tissue described as non-adjacent to the tumor. Alongside flow cytometry, multiplex immunofluorescence, RNA-seq, exome sequencing and proteomics, TCR sequencing was applied to the same patients as one of several integrated assays. The overall ICON cohort was composed of over a hundred surgical patients with localized non-small cell lung cancer whose tumors were resected. For 50 to 55 patients, immunoSEQ T-cell fraction was compared between paired tumor and uninvolved lung. What the authors observed across the whole study: The TCR-derived T-cell fraction showed no difference between the flow cytometry-defined immunotypes IM1 (good prognosis) and IM2 (poor prognosis). Higher T cell infiltration in tumors than in uninvolved lung tissue was supported by TCRbeta sequencing, consistent with immunofluorescence CD3 counts. Recurrence-free survival showed no association with tumor T-cell fraction measured by TCR sequencing (p = 0.61). Different pieces of the same tissue were used for different assays, so technical variation could not be separated from intratumor heterogeneity. Assay coverage differed among patients according to how much tissue was available, so only a subset of the cohort had TCR sequencing.

The T-cell fraction in tumor and uninvolved lung tissue was obtained from TCR sequencing using the immunoSEQ assay. Per the source publication's procedure: For survival analysis, patients were split into high (upper tertile) and low (lower two tertiles) T-cell fraction groups and compared by log-rank test. A signed-rank test was used to test paired tumor versus uninvolved lung differences in T-cell fraction. The table was pulled from immuneACCESS by TCRdb, which kept in-frame rearrangements only. Such tables lose some clones; where checked, under half of the loss comes from unresolved V genes, and the rest has no known cause. That table is the source of V, J and clone size, and D and trimming were worked out from the DNA. In all, the sample holds about 29,000 clones, and approximately 83% of those were seen once. Together, the top ten hold roughly 2% of the sample. V has 5 bases trimmed and J has 0 bases trimmed; junction bases matching no gene number 6. Its CDR3 holds 14 amino acids, cysteine through phenylalanine. The only DNA kept is the CDR3, 42 bases in frame from the first base. The germline V gene gives CDR1 as SQVTM and CDR2 as ANQGSEA.

The receptor was isolated from a human donor with non-small cell lung cancer. Sequenced material: lung tumor tissue. The rearranged segments are TRBV29-1 and TRBJ2-7; the junction holds 8 bases that match TRBD1. The DNA sequence follows: TGCAGCGTTCGGACAGGGAGGACCTCCTACGAGCAGTACTTC. Its product reads: CSVRTGRTSYEQYF.